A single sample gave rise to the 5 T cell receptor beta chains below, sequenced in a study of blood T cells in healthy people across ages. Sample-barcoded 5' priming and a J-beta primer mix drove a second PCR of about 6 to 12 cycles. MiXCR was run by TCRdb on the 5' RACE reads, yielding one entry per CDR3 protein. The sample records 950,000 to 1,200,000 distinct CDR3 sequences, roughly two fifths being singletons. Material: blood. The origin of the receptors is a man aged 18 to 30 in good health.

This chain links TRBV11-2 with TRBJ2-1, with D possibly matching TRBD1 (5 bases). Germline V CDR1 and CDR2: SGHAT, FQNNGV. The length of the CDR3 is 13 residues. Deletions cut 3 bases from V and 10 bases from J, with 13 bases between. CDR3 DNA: TGTGCCAGCAGCTTGGACCCGACAGCCGAGCAGTTCTTC. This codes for CASSLDPTAEQFF.

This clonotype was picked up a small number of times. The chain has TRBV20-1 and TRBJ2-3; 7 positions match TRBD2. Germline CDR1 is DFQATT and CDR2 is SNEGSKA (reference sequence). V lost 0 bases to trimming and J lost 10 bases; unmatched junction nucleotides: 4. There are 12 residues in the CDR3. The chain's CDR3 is CSARDMSGAQYF. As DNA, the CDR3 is TGCAGTGCTAGAGATATGAGCGGGGCGCAGTATTTT.

The CDR3 protein is CASTFRGRGNSVYGYTF. CDR3 nucleotides: TGTGCCAGCACCTTTCGGGGCAGGGGAAATTCGGTCTATGGCTACACCTTC. The chain couples TRBV6-1 to TRBJ1-2; tentative D call: TRBD1 (6 bases). Trimming removed 7 bases from V and 4 bases from J, with 25 bases in between. The germline V gene encodes CDR1 MNHNS and CDR2 SASEGT. The CDR3 spans 17 residues.

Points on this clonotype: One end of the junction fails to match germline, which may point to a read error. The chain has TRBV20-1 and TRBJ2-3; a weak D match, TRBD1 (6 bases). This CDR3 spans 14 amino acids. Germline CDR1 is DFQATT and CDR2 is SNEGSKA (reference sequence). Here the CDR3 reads CSAGDIGGTGTQYF. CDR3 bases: TGCAGTGCTGGAGATATAGGGGGAACAGGTACGCAGTATTTT.

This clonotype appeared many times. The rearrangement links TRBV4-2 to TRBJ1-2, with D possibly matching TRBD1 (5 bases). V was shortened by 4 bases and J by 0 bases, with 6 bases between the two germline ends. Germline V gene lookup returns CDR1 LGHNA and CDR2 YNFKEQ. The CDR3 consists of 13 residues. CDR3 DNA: TGTGCCAGCAGCCCGACAGCTAACTATGGCTACACCTTC. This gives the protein CASSPTANYGYTF.